These T cell receptor beta chains were read from a single sample in a study of T-cell memory formation after mild COVID-19. TCRdb re-called the 5' RACE reads through MiXCR, storing one row per CDR3 protein. The sample lists 40,000 to 60,000 distinct CDR3 sequences, around 7.2% occurring once. Material: PBMCs or a T cell subset sorted from them (not recorded which). These receptors originate from a man between 18 and 35 years old who had mild COVID-19 (a few samples of this study predate the infection). Cell type and time point are not known. CDR3s include the opening cysteine and the closing phenylalanine or tryptophan. The D gene is left open where the match is weak. Size is stated for part of the rows, as once, few or many counts, or as a class when the clone is expanded.

d_gene | j_gene | v_gene | abundance | CDR3nt | CDR3aa
- | TRBJ2-1 | TRBV5-1 | - | TGCGCCAGCAAGGCCTTCCCGGGGACCGAAGTAGAGTTCTTC | CASKAFPGTEVEFF
- | TRBJ2-1 | TRBV12-3/TRBV12-4 | many | TGTGCCAGCAGTCTCTCACTAGACAGGTTACCGTTCTTC | CASSLSLDRLPFF
- | TRBJ2-3 | TRBV13 | - | TGTGCCAGCAGCCCCCTCCGGGAAACCACCACAGATACGCAGTATTTT | CASSPLRETTTDTQYF
TRBD1 | TRBJ2-7 | TRBV24-1 | - | TGTGCCACTCGCGAAACCGGGACAGGGGGCGCTGAGGCCGGTTACGAGCAGTACTTC | CATRETGTGGAEAGYEQYF
TRBD1 | TRBJ2-1 | TRBV24-1 | - | TGTGCCACCAGTGATCAAGGGACAGATGCCTACAATGAGCAGTTCTTC | CATSDQGTDAYNEQFF
- | TRBJ2-2 | TRBV30 | - | TGTGCCTGGAGTAAACTGGGACTTTCGGCCGGGGAGCTGTTTTTT | CAWSKLGLSAGELFF
TRBD1 | TRBJ1-1 | TRBV18 | few | TGTGCCAGCTCACCATGGACAGGACAAGCTTTCTTT | CASSPWTGQAFF
TRBD2 | TRBJ2-1 | TRBV20-1 | few | TGCAGTGCACCCCCCTCATCAATGCGGGGGGGCCTCCCCCGCGATGAGCAGTTCTTC | CSAPPSSMRGGLPRDEQFF
- | TRBJ2-1 | TRBV12-3/TRBV12-4 | - | TGTGCCAGCAGTGCCAGGGACCCCTACAATGAGCAGTTCTTC | CASSARDPYNEQFF
- | TRBJ2-3 | TRBV5-6 | few | TGTGCCAGCAGCTTGGTTACTAGCCCCGATACGCAGTATTTT | CASSLVTSPDTQYF
- | TRBJ2-3 | TRBV9 | many | TGTGCCAGCAGCGCGCCCTTGGGGGGACTCACAGATACGCAGTATTTT | CASSAPLGGLTDTQYF
- | TRBJ1-2 | TRBV20-1 | - | TGCAGTGCTAGAAAGGGCAGTGGCTACACCTTC | CSARKGSGYTF
- | TRBJ2-1 | TRBV6-6 | few | TGTGCCAGCAGTTACTCCGGGTACAATGAGCAGTTCTTC | CASSYSGYNEQFF
- | TRBJ1-1 | TRBV7-9 | few | TGTGCCAGCAGCTCACGGAGTTTGGGCACTGAAGCTTTCTTT | CASSSRSLGTEAFF
- | TRBJ2-6 | TRBV6-2/TRBV6-3 | few | TGTGCCAGCAGATCCCGGGCCCCCCAGCGTTGGGCCAACGTCCTGACTTTC | CASRSRAPQRWANVLTF
- | TRBJ1-1 | TRBV20-1 | - | TGCAGTGCTAGAGATCGAACGGCTGGTTATGAAGCTTTCTTT | CSARDRTAGYEAFF
TRBD2 | TRBJ2-3 | TRBV12-5 | many | TGTGCTAGTGGCCCTAGCGGGGTGAGCACAGATACGCAGTATTTT | CASGPSGVSTDTQYF
TRBD1 | TRBJ2-1 | TRBV5-1 | medium-sized | TGCGCCAGCAGCTTCAGGGGGCTCGATGAGCAGTTCTTC | CASSFRGLDEQFF
- | TRBJ2-3 | TRBV2 | few | TGTGCCAGCAGTGAACAGGGAGGCACAGATACGCAGTATTTT | CASSEQGGTDTQYF
- | TRBJ2-1 | TRBV12-3/TRBV12-4 | many | TGTGCCAGCAGCCCGGATTTGGGATCCTACAATGAGCAGTTCTTC | CASSPDLGSYNEQFF
TRBD1 | TRBJ2-2 | TRBV4-3 | - | TGCGCCAGCAGCCACCTCCGTACAGGGGGCACCGGGGAGCTGTTTTTT | CASSHLRTGGTGELFF
- | TRBJ1-5 | TRBV18 | - | TGTGCCAGCTCAGAACAGAACCTCAATCAGCCCCAGCATTTT | CASSEQNLNQPQHF
- | TRBJ1-2 | TRBV12-3/TRBV12-4 | - | TGTGCCAGCAGAACCCCGACAGTGCCTTATGGCTACACCTTC | CASRTPTVPYGYTF
TRBD1 | TRBJ1-1 | TRBV20-1 | - | TGCAGTGCTTGGACAGGGCTGGGCACTGAAGCTTTCTTT | CSAWTGLGTEAFF
- | TRBJ2-5 | TRBV28 | - | TGTGCCAGCAGTTTAGCGTGGAGAGCCCAGTACTTC | CASSLAWRAQYF
- | TRBJ2-5 | TRBV5-6 | few | TGTGCCAGCAGCTTGGCGGGGCCGGAGACCCAGTACTTC | CASSLAGPETQYF
TRBD2 | TRBJ2-1 | TRBV9 | many | TGTGCCAGCAGCCCCGGAGGAGTCGGCGGGGGGTACAATGAGCAGTTCTTC | CASSPGGVGGGYNEQFF
- | TRBJ1-5 | TRBV7-2 | few | TGTGCCAGCAGCCCCCGAGGGGGAGCGGAGAATCAGCCCCAGCATTTT | CASSPRGGAENQPQHF
- | TRBJ1-6 | TRBV6-2/TRBV6-3 | few | TGTGCCAGCAGACGAATCCGGGGAACCTATAATTCACCCCTCCACTTT | CASRRIRGTYNSPLHF
- | TRBJ2-5 | TRBV6-1 | - | TGTGCCAGCAGTGAAGCGTTGAAGACCCAGTACTTC | CASSEALKTQYF
TRBD1 | TRBJ2-6 | TRBV12-3/TRBV12-4 | many | TGTGCCAGCAGGCAAGGGACAGCTGGGGCCAACGTCCTGACTTTC | CASRQGTAGANVLTF
- | TRBJ2-6 | TRBV21-1 | few | TGTGCCAGCATCCGGGACAGGTCTTTCTCTGGGGCCAACGTCCTGACTTTC | CASIRDRSFSGANVLTF
TRBD2 | TRBJ2-3 | TRBV23-1 | many | TGCGCCAGCAGCCAGCGGGGAAGCACAGATACGCAGTATTTT | CASSQRGSTDTQYF
- | TRBJ1-1 | TRBV7-9 | many | TGTGCCAGCCGTTTCACGGGGAACACTGAAGCTTTCTTT | CASRFTGNTEAFF
- | TRBJ1-2 | TRBV12-3/TRBV12-4 | few | TGTGCCAGCACCATAGGGGGAGACTACAGCTACACCTTC | CASTIGGDYSYTF
TRBD2 | TRBJ2-5 | TRBV5-4 | - | TGTGCCAGCAGCTTTTCATTGCGGGGGGGTGGAGAGACCCAGTACTTC | CASSFSLRGGGETQYF
- | TRBJ2-1 | TRBV5-1 | few | TGCGCCAGCAGCTTGGGTGGGTTCTCCTACAATGAGCAGTTCTTC | CASSLGGFSYNEQFF
- | TRBJ2-3 | TRBV7-7 | many | TGTGCCAGCAGCTTGGGGGTTGGGGGCAGCGATACGCAGTATTTT | CASSLGVGGSDTQYF
TRBD1 | TRBJ2-2 | TRBV11-2 | many | TGTGCCAGCAGCTTTAGGACAGGTCGAGGGGTCGGGGAGCTGTTTTTT | CASSFRTGRGVGELFF
- | TRBJ2-3 | TRBV25-1 | many | TGTGCCAGCAGTGTTGGGGGCATGTTCACAGATACGCAGTATTTT | CASSVGGMFTDTQYF
TRBD1 | TRBJ2-3 | TRBV5-1 | many | TGCGCCAGCAGCTTGGGACAGGGGCTGTACACAGATACGCAGTATTTT | CASSLGQGLYTDTQYF
TRBD2 | TRBJ2-7 | TRBV6-5 | few | TGTGCCAGCAGCCCCCCGGGGGGGTACGAGCAGTACTTC | CASSPPGGYEQYF
- | TRBJ2-5 | TRBV7-2 | - | TGTGCCAGCAGCTTAGTAGGGGAGACCCAGTCCTTC | CASSLVGETQSF
- | TRBJ2-1 | TRBV20-1 | few | TGCAGTGCTAGGACCCGAGCGGGCTCCTACAATGAGCAGTTCTTC | CSARTRAGSYNEQFF
- | TRBJ2-7 | TRBV29-1 | - | TGCAGCGTTGAATTTAGCGCCTACGAGCAGTACTTC | CSVEFSAYEQYF
- | TRBJ1-2 | TRBV6-6 | few | TGTGCCAGCAGTTACCCGGACGACCTGGGCGGCTACACCTTC | CASSYPDDLGGYTF
- | TRBJ2-1 | TRBV5-1 | many | TGCGCCAGCAGCAAGGTGGCAGGGACGGCCTACAATGAGCAGTTCTTC | CASSKVAGTAYNEQFF
- | TRBJ2-2 | TRBV5-1 | many | TGCGCCAGCAGCTTGGGTCGCAACACGAACACCGGGGAGCTGTTTTTT | CASSLGRNTNTGELFF
TRBD2 | TRBJ2-3 | TRBV6-5 | - | TGTGCCAGCAGTTACTCGAGTGGGACTAGCGGGGGGGCAGATACGCAGTATTTT | CASSYSSGTSGGADTQYF
- | TRBJ2-5 | TRBV20-1 | few | TGCAGTGCTAGAGCCGGGGCTGAGACCCAGTACTTC | CSARAGAETQYF